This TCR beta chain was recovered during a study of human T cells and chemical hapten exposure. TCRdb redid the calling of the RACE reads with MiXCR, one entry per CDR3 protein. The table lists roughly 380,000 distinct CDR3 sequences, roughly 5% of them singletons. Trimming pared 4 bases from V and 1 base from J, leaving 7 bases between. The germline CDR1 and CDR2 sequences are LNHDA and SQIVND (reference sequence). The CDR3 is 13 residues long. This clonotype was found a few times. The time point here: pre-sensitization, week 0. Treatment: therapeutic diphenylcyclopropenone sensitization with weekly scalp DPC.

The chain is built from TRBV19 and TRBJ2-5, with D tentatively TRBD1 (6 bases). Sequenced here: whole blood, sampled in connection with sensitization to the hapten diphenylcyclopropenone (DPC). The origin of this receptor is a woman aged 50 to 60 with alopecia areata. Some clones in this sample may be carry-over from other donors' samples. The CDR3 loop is CASSKDSQETQYF. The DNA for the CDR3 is TGTGCCAGTAGTAAGGACAGCCAAGAGACCCAGTACTTC. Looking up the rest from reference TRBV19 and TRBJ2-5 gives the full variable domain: DGGITQSPKYLFRKEGQNVTLSCEQNLNHDAMYWYRQDPGQGLRLIYYSQIVNDFQKGDIAEGYSVSREKKESFPLTVTSAQKNPTAFYLCASSKDSQETQYFGPGTRLLVL.